Following are 22 T cell receptor beta chains from one sample sequenced in a study of molecular identifiers for immune sequencing clone quantification. TCRdb passed the PCR reads through MiXCR, listing each CDR3 protein once. The sample shows about 500,000 distinct CDR3 sequences, 20% to 25% of them seen only once. Specimen: naive CD8+ T cells from blood, with Jurkat cell RNA spiked in. Subset here: FACS-sorted CD8+CD4-CCR7+CD45RA+ naive T cells. The source of these receptors is a human donor in good health. Some libraries in this study had Jurkat cell RNA spiked in.

V usage is TRBV29-1 and J usage is TRBJ1-3; D gene uncertain. The ends were cut back, 2 bases at V and 1 base at J, with 21 bases in the middle. Germline V gene data show CDR1 as SQVTM and CDR2 as ANQGSEA. The CDR3 has 18 amino acids. The CDR3 sequence is CSVEIYVFPATSGNTIYF. CDR3 nucleotides: TGCAGCGTTGAAATTTACGTGTTTCCTGCCACGTCTGGAAACACCATATATTTT.

This clonotype was seen at least ten times. CDR3 sequence reads: CASSQTGGTEAFF. The CDR3 bases are TGTGCCAGCAGCCAAACAGGGGGAACTGAAGCTTTCTTT. The gene calls are TRBV7-6 and TRBJ1-1; 8 bases map to TRBD1. Germline values: CDR1 SGHVS, CDR2 FNYEAQ. There are 13 residues in the CDR3. V lost 5 bases and J lost 5; bases outside the gene matches: 4. The complete variable domain, with remaining parts taken from reference TRBV7-6 and TRBJ1-1, reads GAGVSQSPRYKVTKRGQDVALRCDPISGHVSLYWYRQALGQGPEFLTYFNYEAQQDKSGLPNDRFSAERPEGSISTLTIQRTEQRDSAMYRCASSQTGGTEAFFGQGTRLTVV.

This clonotype was seen more than once but under ten times. The CDR3 DNA is TGCAGTGCTAGGTTCGTGGCGTCCTACGAGCAGTACTTC. This translates into CSARFVASYEQYF. The rearrangement joins TRBV20-1 to TRBJ2-7; no definite D call. Germline CDR1 reads DFQATT; CDR2 reads SNEGSKA (reference sequence). The CDR3 is made up of 13 amino acids. The V and J ends lost 3 bases and 1 base respectively, with 10 bases between them.

The chain combines TRBV27 with TRBJ2-7; D remains unclear. CDR1 and CDR2 from the germline V gene are MNHEY and SMNVEV (reference sequence). The CDR3 runs to 14 residues. V gave up 5 bases and J gave up 3 bases, with 14 bases separating them. This CDR3 is CASSPVGPGYEQYF. The CDR3 nucleotides read TGTGCCAGCAGTCCTGTGGGCCCAGGCTACGAGCAGTACTTC.

The CDR3 region has the DNA TGCGCCAGCAACCATGAAAACGGGGGACTCTTTGGGACCCAGTACTTC. This codes for CASNHENGGLFGTQYF. This chain uses TRBV4-1 with TRBJ2-5; TRBD2 is a possible D gene (6 bases). Germline lookup yields CDR1 MGHRA and CDR2 YSYEKL. The CDR3 spans 16 residues. Between the trimmed V and J ends, which lost 7 bases and 7 bases, there was a span of 25 bases.

The chain links TRBV5-6 to TRBJ1-1, with TRBD1 as a possible D gene (6 bases). The germline CDR1 and CDR2 sequences are SGHDT and YYEEEE. V dropped 4 bases and J dropped 1 base, with 14 bases sitting between them. The CDR3 is made up of 15 amino acids. CDR3 loop: CASSPVGGGNTEAFF. The CDR3 region has the DNA TGTGCCAGCAGCCCCGTTGGGGGCGGGAACACTGAAGCTTTCTTT.

Of note for this clonotype: A read error may be the cause here, since a much bigger clone is one base away. The chain couples TRBV11-2 to TRBJ2-3, with 7 bases aligning to TRBD2. The CDR3 consists of 15 residues. In germline, CDR1 is SGHAT, CDR2 FQNNGV. The CDR3 loop is CASSPLGGSRDTRYF. In DNA, the CDR3 is TGTGCCAGCAGCCCCCTTGGCGGGAGCCGCGATACGCGGTATTTT.

This clonotype appeared many times. This rearrangement joins TRBV12-3 or TRBV12-4 to TRBJ1-1; 8 bases align to TRBD1. The CDR3 loop spans 18 amino acids. The V gene end was trimmed by 4 bases and the J gene end by 0 bases; junction bases not matched to a gene: 13. The CDR3 bases are TGTGCCAGCAGTTCGGGTTTCGGGGACAGGACAATGAACACTGAAGCTTTCTTT. It specifies CASSSGFGDRTMNTEAFF.

This clonotype came up many times. The J gene is TRBJ1-2, the V gene TRBV29-1, with D hard to call. Trimming stripped 5 bases from V and 8 bases from J, with 18 bases between. This CDR3 contains 13 residues. The germline CDR1 and CDR2 sequences are SQVTM and ANQGSEA. The CDR3 DNA is TGCAGCGTTCCGCTGGGAGGGAGTCTGGGCTACACCTTC. This codes for CSVPLGGSLGYTF.

With regard to this clonotype: Here the CDR3 omits its conserved ending phenylalanine or tryptophan, so a read error is the likely source. The V gene is TRBV5-1, the J gene TRBJ1-4; 7 bases are shared with TRBD1. Trimming removed 4 bases from V and 0 bases from J; junction bases left unmatched: 12. This CDR3 has 18 amino acids. The germline V gene encodes CDR1 SGHRS and CDR2 YFSETQ. This CDR3 is CASSLDRRKLATNEKLFS. The CDR3 DNA reads TGCGCCAGCAGCCTGGACAGGAGAAAGCTTGCAACTAATGAAAAACTGTTTTCT.

A few counts support this clonotype. The CDR3 reads CASSQGRSESETQYF. The CDR3 DNA follows: TGTGCCAGCAGCCAGGGGAGATCTGAGTCGGAGACCCAGTACTTC. This chain uses TRBV11-2 with TRBJ2-5; D perhaps matches TRBD1 (6 bases). The CDR3 loop spans 15 amino acids. V lost 5 bases, J lost 5 bases, and 18 bases lay in between. CDR1 and CDR2 (germline): SGHAT, FQNNGV.

This clonotype was seen many times. The genes are TRBV4-3 and TRBJ1-4, with TRBD1 as a possible D gene (5 bases). The germline V and J ends were trimmed by 2 bases and 4 bases, with 17 bases remaining between them. Germline CDR1 reads LGHNA; CDR2 reads YSLEER. The CDR3 length is 17 residues. CDR3: CASSQSRQGYGNEKLFF. DNA of the CDR3: TGCGCCAGCAGCCAATCTCGGCAGGGTTACGGTAATGAAAAACTGTTTTTT.

The rearrangement joins TRBV14 to TRBJ2-1; D perhaps matches TRBD2 (5 bases). The CDR3 spans 17 residues. From germline, CDR1 is SGHDN and CDR2 FVKESK. The ends were cut back, 0 bases at V and 0 bases at J, with 12 bases in the middle. CDR3 protein: CASSQEARVSSYNEQFF. The DNA of the CDR3 is TGTGCCAGCAGCCAAGAGGCGCGGGTGAGCTCCTACAATGAGCAGTTCTTC. The full variable domain, completed using reference TRBV14 and TRBJ2-1, is EAGVTQFPSHSVIEKGQTVTLRCDPISGHDNLYWYRRVMGKEIKFLLHFVKESKQDESGMPNNRFLAERTGGTYSTLKVQPAELEDSGVYFCASSQEARVSSYNEQFFGPGTRLTVL.

Ten or more counts support this clonotype. The chain combines TRBV6-2 or TRBV6-3 with TRBJ1-5; D possibly corresponds to TRBD1 (6 bases). V was pared by 4 bases and J by 5 bases, with 12 bases between. The CDR3 is 14 residues long. In germline, CDR1 is MNHEY, CDR2 SVGEGT. CDR3 bases: TGTGCCAGCAGTTTGGACAGAGACGATCAGCCCCAGCATTTT. Its translation: CASSLDRDDQPQHF.

The chain has TRBV4-1 and TRBJ2-7; D possibly corresponds to TRBD1 (6 bases). Trimming pared 1 base from V and 2 bases from J, leaving 12 bases between. This CDR3 has 15 amino acids. CDR1 is MGHRA, CDR2 YSYEKL, per germline. This CDR3 reads CASSQVSTGAYEQYF. Written as DNA, the CDR3 is TGCGCCAGCAGCCAAGTGTCGACAGGAGCCTACGAGCAGTACTTC.

This clonotype was seen repeatedly, ten times or more. The chain carries TRBV5-6 and TRBJ2-3; 12 bases line up with TRBD2. The germline V gene has CDR1 SGHDT and CDR2 YYEEEE. Trimming removed 0 bases from V and 5 bases from J; junction bases left unmatched: 7. This CDR3 region has 17 residues. CDR3 in DNA: TGTGCCAGCAGCTTGGCTGCTAGCGGGGGGGCCCAAGATACGCAGTATTTT. As protein: CASSLAASGGAQDTQYF.

This clonotype was observed a few times. The chain combines TRBV24-1 with TRBJ2-2, with TRBD1 identical over 8 bases. V gave up 3 bases and J gave up 6 bases; unmatched junction bases: 11. The CDR3 spans 17 residues. Looked up from germline, CDR1 is KGHDR and CDR2 is SFDVKD. The CDR3 coding sequence is TGTGCCACCAGTGATCAACAGGGGGTCGGGCGTGCCGGGGAGCTGTTTTTT. Translating it yields CATSDQQGVGRAGELFF.

The sample holds a few counts of this clonotype. The V gene is TRBV11-2, the J gene TRBJ2-5, with TRBD1 matching 7 bases. The CDR3 has 14 residues. Germline assignment: CDR1 SGHAT and CDR2 FQNNGV. V shed 6 bases and J 1 base; nucleotides not matched to a gene: 5. CDR3 in amino acids: CASRSTGFQETQYF. The CDR3 nucleotides are TGTGCCAGCAGGTCGACAGGGTTCCAAGAGACCCAGTACTTC.

This clonotype has just a few counts. The chain carries TRBV24-1 and TRBJ2-1; 10 bases agree with TRBD2. V was pared by 4 bases and J by 3 bases, with 5 bases of the junction left unmatched. The CDR3 has 16 residues. The V gene's germline CDR1 is KGHDR and CDR2 SFDVKD. The CDR3 here is CATSEPASGSYNEQFF. The CDR3 DNA reads TGTGCCACCAGTGAGCCCGCTAGCGGGAGCTACAATGAGCAGTTCTTC.

This chain joins TRBV12-5 and TRBJ1-1, with 7 bases fitting TRBD1. From germline, CDR1 is LGHNT and CDR2 FRNRAP. The V gene end was trimmed by 6 bases and the J gene end by 7 bases; junction bases not matched to a gene: 20. The CDR3 covers 17 residues. The CDR3 loop reads CASGVGGRGSPGGEAFF. The CDR3 region has the DNA TGTGCTAGTGGGGTAGGGGGCAGGGGGTCACCCGGAGGTGAAGCTTTCTTT.

This clonotype was recorded many times. The CDR3 DNA reads TGCGCCAGCAGCTCCACGTCCGGGGGGACATACGAGCAGTACTTC. Its protein is CASSSTSGGTYEQYF. This chain links TRBV5-1 with TRBJ2-7; a weak D match, TRBD2 (7 bases). Germline V CDR1 and CDR2: SGHRS, YFSETQ. Trimming cost V 3 bases and J 4 bases, with 17 bases left between them. The CDR3 spans 15 residues.

This chain uses TRBV7-2 with TRBJ2-1, with TRBD1 identical over 7 bases. The trim removed 5 bases at V and 7 bases at J, leaving 17 bases unmatched. The CDR3 length is 17 residues. The germline V gene has CDR1 SGHTA and CDR2 FQGNSA. The CDR3 sequence is CASSRTKTGDFGNEQFF. CDR3 nucleotides: TGTGCCAGCAGCCGTACGAAAACAGGGGATTTCGGGAATGAGCAGTTCTTC.